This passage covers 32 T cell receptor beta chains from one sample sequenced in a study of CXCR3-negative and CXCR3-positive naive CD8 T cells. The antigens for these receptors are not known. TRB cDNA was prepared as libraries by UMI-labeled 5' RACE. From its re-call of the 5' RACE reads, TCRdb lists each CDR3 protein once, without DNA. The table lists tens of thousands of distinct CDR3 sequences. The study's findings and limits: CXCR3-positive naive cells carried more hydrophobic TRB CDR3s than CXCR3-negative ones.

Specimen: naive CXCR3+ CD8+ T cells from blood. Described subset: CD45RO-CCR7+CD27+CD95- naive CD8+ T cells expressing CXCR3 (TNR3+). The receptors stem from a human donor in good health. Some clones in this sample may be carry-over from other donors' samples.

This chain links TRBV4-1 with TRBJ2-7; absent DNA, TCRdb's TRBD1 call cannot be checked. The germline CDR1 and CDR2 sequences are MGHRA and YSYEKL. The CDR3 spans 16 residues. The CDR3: CASSQVGQGADYEQYF.

The CDR3 sequence: CASSKGRGWAKNIQYF. The V and J genes are TRBV28 and TRBJ2-4; TCRdb indicates TRBD2, and absent DNA this call remains unverified. The CDR3 has 16 residues. Per germline, CDR1 MDHEN and CDR2 SYDVKM.

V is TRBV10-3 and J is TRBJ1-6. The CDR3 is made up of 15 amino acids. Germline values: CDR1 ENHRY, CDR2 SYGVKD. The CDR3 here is CAIRPDSSNNSPLHF.

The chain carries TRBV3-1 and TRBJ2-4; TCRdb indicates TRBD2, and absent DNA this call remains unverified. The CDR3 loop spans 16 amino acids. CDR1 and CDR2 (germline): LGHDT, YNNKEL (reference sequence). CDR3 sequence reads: CASSQERGYAGIVQYF.

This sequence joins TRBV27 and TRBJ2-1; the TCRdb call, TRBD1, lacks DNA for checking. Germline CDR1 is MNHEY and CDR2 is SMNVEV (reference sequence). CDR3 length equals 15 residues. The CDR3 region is CASSSRGASYNEQFF.

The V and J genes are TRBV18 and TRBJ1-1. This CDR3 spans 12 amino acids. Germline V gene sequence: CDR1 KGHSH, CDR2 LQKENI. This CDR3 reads CASSPRSQEAFF.

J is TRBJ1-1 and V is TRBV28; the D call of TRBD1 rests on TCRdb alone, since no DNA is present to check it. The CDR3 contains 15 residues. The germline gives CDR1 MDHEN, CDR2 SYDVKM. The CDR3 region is CATILTGALNTEAFF.

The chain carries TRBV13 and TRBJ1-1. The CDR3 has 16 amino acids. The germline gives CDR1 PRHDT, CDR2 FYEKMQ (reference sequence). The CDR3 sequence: CASSFLFSGYNTEAFF.

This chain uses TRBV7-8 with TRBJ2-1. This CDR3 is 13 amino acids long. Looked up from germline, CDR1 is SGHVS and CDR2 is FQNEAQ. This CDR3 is CASSWVAANEQFF.

CDR3 protein: CASSLLQGSPTYEQYF. V gene TRBV7-9 combines with J gene TRBJ2-7; TCRdb names TRBD1, which stays unverified in the absence of DNA. The CDR3 extends over 16 amino acids. Germline V gene lookup returns CDR1 SEHNR and CDR2 FQNEAQ (reference sequence).

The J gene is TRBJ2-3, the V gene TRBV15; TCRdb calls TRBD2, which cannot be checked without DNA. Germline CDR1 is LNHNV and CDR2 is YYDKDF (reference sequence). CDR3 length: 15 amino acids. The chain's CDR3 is CATSREGSGGDTQYF.

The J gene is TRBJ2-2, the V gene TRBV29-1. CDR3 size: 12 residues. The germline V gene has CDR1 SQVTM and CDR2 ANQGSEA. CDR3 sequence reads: CSAKAGTGELFF.

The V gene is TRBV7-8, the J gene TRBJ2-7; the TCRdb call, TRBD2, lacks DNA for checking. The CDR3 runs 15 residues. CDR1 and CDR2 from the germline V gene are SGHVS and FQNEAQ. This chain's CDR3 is CASSYDSPSSYEQYF.

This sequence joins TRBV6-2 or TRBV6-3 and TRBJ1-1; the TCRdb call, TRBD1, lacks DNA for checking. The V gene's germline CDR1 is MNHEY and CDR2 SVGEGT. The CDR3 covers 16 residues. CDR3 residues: CASSYTGQGDDTEAFF.

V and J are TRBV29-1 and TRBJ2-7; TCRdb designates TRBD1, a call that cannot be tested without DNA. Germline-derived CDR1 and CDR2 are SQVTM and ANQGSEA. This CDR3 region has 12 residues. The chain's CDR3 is CSVGEATHEQYF.

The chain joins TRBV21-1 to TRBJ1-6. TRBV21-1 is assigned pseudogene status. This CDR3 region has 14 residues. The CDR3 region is CASDLQTRQSPLHF.

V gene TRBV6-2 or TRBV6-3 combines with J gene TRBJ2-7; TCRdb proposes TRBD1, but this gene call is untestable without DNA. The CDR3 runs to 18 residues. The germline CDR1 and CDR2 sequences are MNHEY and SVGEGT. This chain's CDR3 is CASSYPQTFRTAPHEQYF.

CDR3 amino acids: CASSLVYSTKETQYF. The V call is TRBV7-2, the J call TRBJ2-5. This CDR3 spans 15 amino acids. Germline V gene data show CDR1 as SGHTA and CDR2 as FQGNSA.

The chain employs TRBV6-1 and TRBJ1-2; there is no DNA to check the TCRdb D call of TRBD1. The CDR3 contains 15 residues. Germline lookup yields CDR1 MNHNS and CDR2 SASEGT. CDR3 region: CASSEWTGGNYGYTF.

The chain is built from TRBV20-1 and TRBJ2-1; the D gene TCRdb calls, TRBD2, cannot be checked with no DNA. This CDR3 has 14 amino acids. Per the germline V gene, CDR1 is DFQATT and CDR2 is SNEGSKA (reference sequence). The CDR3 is CSARDLEGYNEQFF.

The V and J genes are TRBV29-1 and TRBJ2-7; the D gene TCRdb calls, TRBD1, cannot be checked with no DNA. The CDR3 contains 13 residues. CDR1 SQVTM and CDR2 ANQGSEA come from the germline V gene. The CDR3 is CSVVSDRGYEQYF.

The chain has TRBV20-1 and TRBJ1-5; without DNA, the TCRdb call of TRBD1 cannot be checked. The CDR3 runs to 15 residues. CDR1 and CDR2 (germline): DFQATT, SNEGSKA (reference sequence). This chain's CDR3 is CSASSADSSNQPQHF.

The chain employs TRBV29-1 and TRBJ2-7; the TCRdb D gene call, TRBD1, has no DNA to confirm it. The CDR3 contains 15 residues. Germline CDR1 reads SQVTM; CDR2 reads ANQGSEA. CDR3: CSVGAQEGAAYEQYF.

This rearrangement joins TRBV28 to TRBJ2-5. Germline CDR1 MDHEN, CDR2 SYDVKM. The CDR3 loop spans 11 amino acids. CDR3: CASSTSETQHF.

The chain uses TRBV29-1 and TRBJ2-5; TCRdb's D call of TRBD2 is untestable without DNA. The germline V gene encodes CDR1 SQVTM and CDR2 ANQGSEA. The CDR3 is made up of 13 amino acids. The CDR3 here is CSVTGLAEETQYF.

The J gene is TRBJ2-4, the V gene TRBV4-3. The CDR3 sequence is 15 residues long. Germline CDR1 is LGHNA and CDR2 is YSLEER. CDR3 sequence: CASSQDGQASNIQYF.

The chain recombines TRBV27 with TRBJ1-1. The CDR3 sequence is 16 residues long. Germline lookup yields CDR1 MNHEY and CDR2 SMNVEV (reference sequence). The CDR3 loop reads CASSLGGPALNTEAFF.

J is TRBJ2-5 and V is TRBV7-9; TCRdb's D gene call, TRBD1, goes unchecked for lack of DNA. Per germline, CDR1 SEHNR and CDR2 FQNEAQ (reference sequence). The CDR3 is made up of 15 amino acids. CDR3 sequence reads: CASSSPGTGGETQYF.

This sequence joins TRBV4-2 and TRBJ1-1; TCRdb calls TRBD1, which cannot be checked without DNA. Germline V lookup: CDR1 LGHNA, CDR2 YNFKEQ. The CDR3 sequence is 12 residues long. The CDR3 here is CASSQRGDTAFF.

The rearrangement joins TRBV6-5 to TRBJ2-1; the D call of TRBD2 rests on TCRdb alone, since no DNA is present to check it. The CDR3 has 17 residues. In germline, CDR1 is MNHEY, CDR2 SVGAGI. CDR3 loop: CASSSYFVREGSNEQFF.

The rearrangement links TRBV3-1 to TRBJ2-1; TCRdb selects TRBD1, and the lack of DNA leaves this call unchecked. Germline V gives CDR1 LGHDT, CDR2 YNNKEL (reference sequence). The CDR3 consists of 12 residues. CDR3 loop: CASSPQGHEQFF.

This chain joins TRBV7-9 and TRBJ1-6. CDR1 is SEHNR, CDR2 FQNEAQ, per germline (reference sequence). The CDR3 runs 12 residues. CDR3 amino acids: CASSRSNSPLHF.